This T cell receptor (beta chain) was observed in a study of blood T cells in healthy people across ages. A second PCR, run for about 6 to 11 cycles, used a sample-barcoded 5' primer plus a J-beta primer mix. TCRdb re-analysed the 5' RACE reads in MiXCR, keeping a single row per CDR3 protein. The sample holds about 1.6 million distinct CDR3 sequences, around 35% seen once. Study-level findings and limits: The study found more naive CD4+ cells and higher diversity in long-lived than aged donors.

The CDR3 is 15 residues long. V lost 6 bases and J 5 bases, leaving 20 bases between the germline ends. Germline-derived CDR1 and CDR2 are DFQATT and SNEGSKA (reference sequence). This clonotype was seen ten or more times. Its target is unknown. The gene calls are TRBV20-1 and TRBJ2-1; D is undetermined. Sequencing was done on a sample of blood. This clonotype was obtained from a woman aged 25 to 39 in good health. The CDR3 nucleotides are TGCAGTGCCGATTTAGTTGCCTCCCCAAACAATGAGCAGTTCTTC. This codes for CSADLVASPNNEQFF.